This T cell receptor (beta chain) came from a study of T cell changes during pregnancy in multiple sclerosis (dated by TCRdb to between 2019 and 2020). For the wider study: The study looked at changes in the T cell repertoire across pregnancy in women with multiple sclerosis.

Clipping removes 3 bases from V and 7 bases from J, with 10 as the unmatched junction base count. Taken from the germline V gene, the CDR1 and CDR2 loops are SGHTA and FQGTGA. From the cysteine through the phenylalanine, the CDR3 covers 17 amino acids. Of the read, only the CDR3 DNA is kept; its 51 bases are in frame from base 1. About this clone: It has no known antigen specificity. The input lacks base qualities; no much larger clone sits a single base away.

Libraries were constructed by the immunoSEQ multiplex PCR assay. The table comes from immuneACCESS by way of TCRdb, which keeps in-frame sequences with V and J called. Part of the clones is missing from these tables; in studies checked, under half for an unresolved V gene and the rest for unknown reasons. In all, the sample holds fewer than 65,000 clones, and about 89% of those were seen once. The ten largest clones capture approximately 0.8% of the sample. The rearrangement joined TRBV7-3 to TRBJ2-1; 12 junctional bases match TRBD2. The sequences come from CD4+ T cells from peripheral blood mononuclear cells, collected in the first trimester of pregnancy. This sequence originates from a female donor with multiple sclerosis, enrolled in a pregnancy study. CDR3 region: CASSFPSGGASGNEQFF. The sequence in DNA is TGTGCCAGCAGCTTCCCTAGCGGGGGGGCGTCTGGGAATGAGCAGTTCTTC.